This T cell receptor beta chain stems from a study of cytomegalovirus exposure and HLA in healthy donors (dated by TCRdb to about 2017). Context from the whole study: According to an earlier analysis of 587 of the donors, about 179 million T cells yielded over 100 million unique TCR beta sequences and about 280 Gb of sequence data. A later genetic analysis used genome-wide SNP genotypes for about 55% of the 666 donors, treating that subset as a discovery cohort. In the later analysis, no new phenotypic data were used to find candidate immune exposures; instead, reliance was placed on TCR beta sequences and their occurrence across donors. The number of typed donors differed by locus: about 620-630 for A, B, C, DRB1 and DQB1; approximately 540 for DQA1; around 610 for DPA1; and 400 to 480 for DPB1. The T cell repertoires of 670 or so subjects were profiled by immunosequencing and related to cytomegalovirus serostatus. HLA typing covered class I and class II loci at four-digit resolution. Every discovery cohort repertoire had been produced on one sequencing platform. The study was designed to test whether signatures of past pathogen exposure could be identified by cataloging public T cell receptors. An early release that covered roughly 600 HLA-typed donors contained approximately 290 gigabases of sequencing data and around 85 million unique TCR sequences. In addition to the first cohort of hundreds of subjects, a separate validation cohort of 120 different subjects was used. On average, about 200,000 unique TCR beta nucleotide sequences were sequenced per donor among more than 350 genotyped donors of the cohort, with about 19% of those sequences being non-productive. Donor age, sex, ethnicity and CMV serostatus were compiled alongside the repertoire data. A later analysis re-analyzed previously published TCR beta repertoires from 650 to 800 donors and added high-resolution HLA genotyping to study TCR occurrence patterns. Because of strong linkage in the cohort, 5 or 6 DR-DQ haplotypes were treated as single units for association and clustering. To decide whether each TCR beta V gene segment behaved as functional or pseudogenic, an earlier analysis of 587 of the donors relied on high-throughput TCR beta sequencing. To predict cytomegalovirus infection status, the study combined high-throughput TCR immunosequencing, statistical association of individual TCRs with disease status, and machine learning. Among the roughly 410 genotyped donors, more than 70% belonged to the genetic ancestry cluster associated with self-reported Caucasian donors.

The full study reports these points: V-gene and J-gene trimming of TCR beta chains was associated with a missense DCLRE1C variant in a later genetic analysis, and the association was replicated in an independent cohort. When HLA alleles, especially DR and DQ, strongly co-occurred, attributing TCR associations to individual alleles was difficult. The classifier was reported to diagnose cytomegalovirus status with high specificity and sensitivity in both the original cohort and the validation cohort. In a later genetic analysis, fewer N-insertions in productive TCRs were reported among donors in an Asian-associated ancestry cluster than the roughly 700-donor mean. Sequencing depth was assumed to be roughly uniform across donors in the presence/absence analyses, though that assumption may not hold. Most TCR sequences were seen in very few donors, while some public TCRs were found in many individuals. A group of highly shared sequence variants was considered likely to be a technical artifact of the sequencing pipeline. CMV serostatus was the only immune exposure information available for the cohort. In a later analysis, several top co-occurrence clusters were reported to appear linked to parvovirus B19, influenza, CMV and Epstein-Barr virus. Linkage disequilibrium might explain the correlated functional status among segregating V segments, but an unknown experimental factor could not be ruled out. According to a later analysis, TCR association rates differed among HLA loci, with DRB1 alleles showing the most associated TCRs and HLA-C alleles showing the fewest. Because some donors lacked HLA typing at each locus, the association tests relied only on the typed subset. According to the authors, the approach could potentially be generalized to other disease states and immunological phenotypes. In the study, approximately 160 TCR beta chains were listed as associated with cytomegalovirus. A further reported finding was that TCR beta sequences accurately predicted the HLA-A and HLA-B alleles for most subjects in the first cohort. A later analysis associated about 16,000 TCR beta sequences with specific HLA alleles at a false discovery rate of 0.05. Seventeen rarely observed V segments, including chromosome 9 orphons, were excluded from the earlier analysis of about 610 of the donors because counts were too low. In vitro tests confirmed that a few of the cytomegalovirus-associated TCR beta chains recognize cytomegalovirus antigens. Compared with equally common non-associated chains, HLA-associated TCR beta chains in a later analysis were more clonally expanded and had lower generation probabilities. This cohort had only TCR beta chains sequenced, and the lack of alpha or paired-chain data limited which features could be detected. Some IMGT-functional V segments, including TRBV6-2 and TRBV6-3, could not be distinguished by the 87-base-pair reads and were therefore excluded. In a later analysis, most CMV-associated TCR beta chains were found to appear HLA-restricted, with HLA associations seemingly driven largely by CMV exposure. In an earlier analysis of approximately 590 of the donors, most TCR beta V segments were observed in productive rearrangements about 90% or about 30% of the time, broadly matching IMGT annotations.

The CDR3 contains 13 residues, cysteine and phenylalanine counted. Kept here is only the CDR3 DNA, which spans 39 bases and is read in frame from base 1. According to the germline V gene (reference sequence), CDR1 reads MNHNY and CDR2 reads SVGAGI. V and J are truncated by 5 bases and 8 bases respectively, leaving an intervening sequence of 10 bases. The library was generated by the immunoSEQ multiplex PCR assay. A mixture of 60 forward primers for TCR Vbeta segments and 13 reverse primers for TCR Jbeta segments was used in the multiplex PCR. A multiplex PCR assay on genomic DNA amplified the CDR3 region of rearranged TCR beta genes. Amplified TCR beta libraries were sequenced as 87-base-pair reads on the Illumina HiSeq System. The published analysis was carried out like this. In a later analysis, tens of millions of unique TCR beta chains were counted across the 650 to 750 repertoires, and about 10 million of these chains were shared by at least two donors. To remove PCR and sequencing errors, raw reads were error-corrected and collapsed into unique sequences using a nearest-neighbor algorithm that merged closely related sequences. To assign V, D and J gene segments, CDR3 sequences were aligned to IMGT reference sequences. For a sequence to be retained, a match of at least six nucleotides was required to both a V gene segment and a J gene segment. Rearrangements were classified as productive when the CDR3 lacked stop codons and remained in frame with V and J, and all other rearrangements were classified as non-productive. CDR3 was defined by IMGT convention, running from the second conserved V-encoded cysteine to the conserved J-encoded phenylalanine. The earlier analysis of about 610 of the donors excluded any sequence lacking an unambiguous match to a single V gene segment. In an earlier analysis of 500 to 750 of the donors, V segments were called functional above 56.7% productive rearrangements and were called segregating when the between-donor standard deviation exceeded 5%. A statistical classification framework was developed to diagnose cytomegalovirus status using the catalog of TCR beta chain sequences. A later analysis assigned V and J genes by comparing TCR nucleotide sequences with IMGT/GENE-DB human TR gene sequences. The TCRdist pipeline was used in a later analysis to assign CDR3 sequences and most-parsimonious VDJ recombination scenarios. In a later analysis, each TCR beta chain was defined by its CDR3 amino acid sequence together with its V-gene family, and reads without a unique V-gene family were excluded. A later analysis removed nearly 600 highly shared, low-generation-probability nucleotide sequences to deal with suspected cross-contamination and a sequencing artifact. In a later analysis, a clonal expansion index for each public chain was calculated from normalized within-repertoire ranks of inferred template counts. A later analysis computed generation probabilities with a VDJ recombination model fitted to out-of-frame rearrangements, and checked the results against IGoR. In a later analysis, TCR-TCR, TCR-HLA and TCR-CMV co-occurrence was scored with hypergeometric tests, and a repertoire-size bias correction was applied to TCR pairs. In a later analysis, false discovery rates were estimated by permuting HLA or CMV assignments 20 times. In a later analysis, co-occurring TCRs were grouped using DBSCAN, with TCRdist sequence similarity added in when clustering inside HLA-allele-positive subsets. For co-occurrence clustering, repertoires with fewer than 30,000 or more than 120,000 public chains were excluded, along with a handful of repertoires with anomalous nucleotide sharing. Not all clones reach the TCRdb copy of this immuneACCESS table, which keeps in-frame sequences only. Checked studies attribute under half of the gap to unresolved V genes and leave the rest unexplained. The V and J calls and clone size were taken over from that table, and D and trimming were inferred from the DNA. The sample has about 190,000 clones on record, around 86% of them singletons. Of the sample, approximately 6.3% is held by the ten largest clones.

Concerning this clone itself: Its antigen is currently not known. No quality values exist for individual bases; no much larger clone is one base distant.

The cohort consisted of some 730 healthy bone marrow donors. Cohort members were all nominally healthy when sampled, although unrecorded immune exposures were likely present. The donor tested CMV seropositive and was one of the 289 seropositive cohort members. Every donor gave a peripheral blood sample, and the peripheral blood mononuclear cells from that sample were used for TCR beta sequencing. Genomic DNA was extracted from the blood cell samples with the Qiagen DNeasy Blood Extraction Kit. The sequence came from a man aged 35-49 years in good health and CMV-seropositive. The chain joins TRBV6-6 to TRBJ1-6; the D gene assignment is ambiguous. The specimen sequenced was PBMCs. The sequenced DNA is TGTGCCAGCAGTCTTCGCCGGGATTCACCCCTCCACTTT. The translation is CASSLRRDSPLHF.